This TCR beta chain was captured by sequencing in a study of cytomegalovirus exposure and HLA in healthy donors. Turning to this clone: Its antigen is not known.

The PCR made use of 60 Vbeta and 13 Jbeta primers. The table came from immunoSEQ multiplex PCR; TCRdb's copy has only in-frame clones and leaves some out. The profile shows 150,000 to 200,000 clones, roughly 85% of them singletons. J lost 4 bases, V lost 8 bases, and 10 bases had no gene match. The CDR3 contains 16 residues. Germline lookup yields CDR1 SNHLY and CDR2 FYNNEI. Regarding donors, all were healthy bone marrow donors. Donors likely had unrecorded immune exposures despite being nominally healthy when sampled. Findings of the study overall: Associated with cytomegalovirus, according to the listing, were around 160 TCR beta chains.

The TCR comes from a woman aged 50 to 65 in good health and CMV-seropositive. The sequencing sample was made of PBMCs. The chain uses TRBV2 and TRBJ2-7, with 14 positions matching TRBD2. The CDR3 DNA follows: TGTGCCAGCGCAGGACTAGCGGGGGGTTCCTTATACGAGCAGTACTTC. This sequence encodes CASAGLAGGSLYEQYF.